This T cell receptor (beta chain) was identified during a study of CD8+ T cells in alopecia areata. V was pared by 7 bases and J by 0 bases, with 12 bases between. The CDR3 length is 13 residues. Germline V gene data show CDR1 as SQVTM and CDR2 as ANQGSEA. Regarding treatment: oral pan-JAK inhibitor, 5-10 mg twice daily. Extraction of RNA preceded its reverse transcription into cDNA, which served as the sequencing template. The table came from immunoSEQ multiplex PCR; TCRdb's copy has only in-frame clones and leaves some out. The sample consists of 150,000 to 200,000 clones, roughly three fifths of them appearing once.

This sample comprised CD4+ T cells sorted from blood, obtained between weeks 47 and 50, from a patient treated with tofacitinib. The chain links TRBV29-1 to TRBJ1-1; D may be TRBD1 (5 bases). The sequence derives from a human donor with alopecia areata. The CDR3 sequence: CSGLTVVNTEAFF. The CDR3 DNA reads TGCAGCGGGTTGACAGTCGTGAACACTGAAGCTTTCTTT.